A single sample gave rise to the 32 T cell receptor beta chains below, sequenced in a study of Ad26.COV2.S vaccination and SARS-CoV-2 variants. Clones were read by immunoSEQ multiplex PCR, and TCRdb kept only the in-frame ones, dropping some. The table has more than 400,000 clones, 90% seen once. The sample's treatment: some 20 received Ad26.COV2.S at low or high dose, single or two shots; about 5 received placebo; per-sample allocation not given. Sample collection was performed on day 63 after the first vaccine or placebo injection. Specimen: peripheral blood, collected in a trial of Ad26.COV2.S vaccine versus placebo. These TCRs come from a person aged 18-60 years who received the Ad26.COV2.S COVID-19 vaccine or a placebo.

This chain connects TRBV2 to TRBJ2-1; D gene ambiguous. This CDR3 comprises 13 residues. V lost 4 bases, J lost 6 bases, and 10 bases lay in between. Per germline, CDR1 SNHLY and CDR2 FYNNEI. The CDR3 loop reads CASSAESRNEQFF. The CDR3 DNA reads as TGTGCCAGCAGTGCGGAGTCCCGCAATGAGCAGTTCTTC.

The J gene is TRBJ1-2, the V gene TRBV5-1; D uncertain. Between the trimmed V and J ends, which lost 6 bases and 2 bases, there was a span of 14 bases. This CDR3 has 14 residues. The germline CDR1 and CDR2 sequences are SGHRS and YFSETQ. In DNA, the CDR3 is TGCGCCAGCACGAGGGATTTTTCAAACTATGGCTACACCTTC. Translation: CASTRDFSNYGYTF.

This clone showed up just a few times. This rearrangement joins TRBV28 to TRBJ1-3; TRBD1 matches 9 bases. Losses at the gene ends were 5 bases for V and 2 bases for J; bases not matched to a gene: 7. Germline V gene sequence: CDR1 MDHEN, CDR2 SYDVKM. The CDR3 loop spans 16 amino acids. The CDR3 DNA follows: TGTGCCAGCAGTCCATCGGGACAGGGACCTGGAAACACCATATATTTT. It is translated as CASSPSGQGPGNTIYF.

The chain has TRBV9 and TRBJ2-5; TRBD1 might be the D (6 bases). The CDR3 has 14 residues. Trimming shortened V by 3 bases and J by 2 bases, and 11 bases separated the two germline ends. Per germline, CDR1 SGDLS and CDR2 YYNGEE. The CDR3 bases are TGTGCCAGCAGCGGCAGCGGACAGCAAGAGACCCAGTACTTC. It codes for CASSGSGQQETQYF.

This clone appeared once. This chain links TRBV7-6 with TRBJ2-7; 9 bases align to TRBD1. J gave up 3 bases and V 1 base, and 4 bases lay outside the gene matches. The CDR3 has 15 residues. Germline V lookup: CDR1 SGHVS, CDR2 FNYEAQ. CDR3 loop: CASSLDGQGFYEQYF. In DNA, the CDR3 is TGTGCCAGCAGCTTAGATGGACAGGGGTTCTACGAGCAGTACTTC.

The chain uses TRBV19 and TRBJ1-1; TRBD1 matches at 9 bases. Germline V gene sequence: CDR1 LNHDA, CDR2 SQIVND (reference sequence). This CDR3 spans 13 amino acids. The junction had 1 base not matched to a gene; V was cut back by 0 bases and J by 8 bases. The CDR3 nucleotides read TGTGCCAGTAGTATAGATGGGACAGGGGAAGCTTTCTTT. Its translation: CASSIDGTGEAFF.

V and J are TRBV5-3 and TRBJ2-5, with TRBD1 as a possible D gene (5 bases). Being an ORF, TRBV5-3 has a function that is uncertain. The CDR3 spans 13 residues. Trimming shortened V by 4 bases and J by 2 bases, and 9 bases separated the two germline ends. Here the CDR3 reads CARSAWTQETQYF. The CDR3 bases are TGTGCCAGAAGCGCCTGGACACAAGAGACCCAGTACTTC.

The rearrangement uses TRBV28 and TRBJ2-5; unclear D gene. This CDR3 contains 13 residues. Between the trimmed V and J ends, which lost 3 bases and 2 bases, there was a span of 7 bases. Germline V CDR1 and CDR2: MDHEN, SYDVKM. The CDR3 DNA reads as TGTGCCAGCAGTTTGCAAGTACAAGAGACCCAGTACTTC. This gives the protein CASSLQVQETQYF.

The rearrangement joins TRBV19 to TRBJ2-1, with 11 bases that match TRBD2. Trimming removed 3 bases from V and 2 bases from J; junction bases left unmatched: 3. This CDR3 has 16 residues. The V gene's germline CDR1 is LNHDA and CDR2 SQIVND (reference sequence). In DNA form, the CDR3 reads TGTGCCAGTAGTATCCATAGCGGGAGGGCCTACAATGAGCAGTTCTTC. The encoded protein is CASSIHSGRAYNEQFF.

In DNA form, the CDR3 reads TGTGCCAGCAGCGTGGACGGGACTAGCGGCTACACCGGGGAGCTGTTTTTT. This translates into CASSVDGTSGYTGELFF. The V and J genes are TRBV9 and TRBJ2-2, with TRBD2 identical over 11 bases. The CDR3 loop spans 17 amino acids. The V segment lost 2 bases and the J segment 3 bases; nucleotides outside the gene matches: 6. Germline assignment: CDR1 SGDLS and CDR2 YYNGEE. The complete variable domain, with remaining parts taken from reference TRBV9 and TRBJ2-2, reads DSGVTQTPKHLITATGQRVTLRCSPRSGDLSVYWYQQSLDQGLQFLIQYYNGEERAKGNILERFSAQQFPDLHSELNLSSLELGDSALYFCASSVDGTSGYTGELFFGEGSRLTVL.

V gene TRBV6-2 or TRBV6-3 combines with J gene TRBJ2-7; D might be TRBD1 (6 bases). Germline CDR1 reads MNHEY; CDR2 reads SVGEGT. The length of the CDR3 is 19 residues. V lost 0 bases, J lost 4 bases, and 25 bases lay in between. The CDR3 DNA is TGTGCCAGCAGTTACTCGAGAACGAGGTTTGCGAACAGGGCGTACGAGCAGTACTTC. This codes for CASSYSRTRFANRAYEQYF.

This clone was seen a single time. The gene calls are TRBV18 and TRBJ2-7, with 8 bases fitting TRBD1. Germline CDR1 is KGHSH and CDR2 is LQKENI. CDR3 length: 15 residues. V was pared by 2 bases and J by 5 bases, with 8 bases of the junction left unmatched. CDR3 residues: CASSPNTGGLNEQYF. Here the CDR3 DNA reads TGTGCCAGCTCACCAAATACAGGGGGACTCAACGAGCAGTACTTC.

The CDR3 coding sequence is TGTGCCAGCAGCACCGTTGAGGAGACCCAGTACTTC. This codes for CASSTVEETQYF. This sequence joins TRBV6-5 and TRBJ2-5; D gene uncertain. This CDR3 region has 12 residues. Germline V gene sequence: CDR1 MNHEY, CDR2 SVGAGI. The V gene lost 6 bases and the J gene lost 5 bases, with 10 bases spanning the gap.

The J gene is TRBJ2-1, the V gene TRBV7-8, with 8 positions matching TRBD2. The germline V gene encodes CDR1 SGHVS and CDR2 FQNEAQ. The CDR3 spans 17 residues. V shed 7 bases, J shed 0 bases, and the junction held 11 bases outside the gene matches. CDR3 bases: TGTGCCAGCATCAATTACGGGGGGGCCAGCTCCTACAATGAGCAGTTCTTC. Protein product: CASINYGGASSYNEQFF.

The V call is TRBV20-1, the J call TRBJ2-5; 9 bases are shared with TRBD2. CDR3 length: 17 amino acids. The J segment lost 5 bases and the V segment lost 3 bases, leaving 16 bases of the junction unmatched. Germline loops: CDR1 DFQATT, CDR2 SNEGSKA (reference sequence). Here the CDR3 reads CSASSVAGDFLGETQYF. CDR3 nucleotide sequence: TGCAGTGCTAGTTCGGTAGCGGGAGATTTTTTAGGGGAGACCCAGTACTTC.

The rearrangement links TRBV10-3 to TRBJ2-3; the D gene is possibly TRBD2 (5 bases). Trimming removed 5 bases from V and 2 bases from J, with 14 bases in between. This CDR3 has 15 amino acids. The V gene's germline CDR1 is ENHRY and CDR2 SYGVKD. The CDR3 here is CAISTGSIITDTQYF. The CDR3 DNA reads TGTGCCATCAGTACGGGGTCGATCATCACAGATACGCAGTATTTT.

The V call is TRBV27, the J call TRBJ2-3; a possible D gene is TRBD1 (6 bases). Germline V CDR1 and CDR2: MNHEY, SMNVEV (reference sequence). V gave up 4 bases and J gave up 4 bases, with 12 bases separating them. The CDR3 runs 14 residues. This CDR3 reads CASSSSRGSDTQYF. CDR3 coding DNA: TGTGCCAGCAGTTCTAGCAGGGGTTCAGATACGCAGTATTTT.

This clone was recorded once. This chain connects TRBV4-2 to TRBJ2-1, with 9 bases matching TRBD2. Trimming at V came to 0 bases and at J to 7 bases, leaving 10 bases not matched to a gene. The CDR3 loop spans 17 amino acids. Germline V gene data show CDR1 as LGHNA and CDR2 as YNFKEQ. DNA for the CDR3: TGTGCCAGCAGCCAAGATCGGGAGCGGGAGGCCGGGAATGAGCAGTTCTTC. This gives the protein CASSQDREREAGNEQFF.

The rearrangement joins TRBV19 to TRBJ1-5; 10 bases are a match to TRBD1. Germline CDR1 and CDR2: LNHDA and SQIVND (reference sequence). J was trimmed by 2 bases and V by 0 bases; bases with no gene match: 16. CDR3 length equals 21 residues. Here the CDR3 reads CASSIDLRDRGPSGGNQPQHF. CDR3 sequence (DNA): TGTGCCAGTAGTATAGATCTCAGGGACAGGGGCCCCTCGGGGGGCAATCAGCCCCAGCATTTT.

The V call is TRBV18, the J call TRBJ2-3; D ambiguous. Germline CDR1 is KGHSH and CDR2 is LQKENI. Trimming pared 2 bases from V and 1 base from J, leaving 10 bases between. The CDR3 sequence is 15 residues long. This CDR3 reads CASSPRKGRTDTQYF. The DNA for the CDR3 is TGTGCCAGCTCACCAAGGAAGGGCCGCACAGATACGCAGTATTTT.

This clone was seen a few times. This sequence joins TRBV5-8 and TRBJ2-7; D gene uncertain. Germline V gene data show CDR1 as SGHTS and CDR2 as YDEGEE. V shed 4 bases and J shed 2 bases, with 7 bases lying between them. This CDR3 contains 12 residues. CDR3 bases: TGTGCCAGCAGCATCAAAACCTACGAGCAGTACTTC. This encodes CASSIKTYEQYF.

V gene TRBV27 combines with J gene TRBJ2-1; TRBD1 agrees at 11 bases. This CDR3 spans 16 amino acids. Germline V gives CDR1 MNHEY, CDR2 SMNVEV (reference sequence). The J segment lost 5 bases and the V segment lost 2 bases, leaving 5 bases of the junction unmatched. The CDR3 nucleotides read TGTGCCAGCAGTTTAAAGGACAGGGGGCTTAACAATGAGCAGTTCTTC. Residues: CASSLKDRGLNNEQFF.

V and J are TRBV7-9 and TRBJ2-1; possible D gene TRBD1, 5 bases. The V end was cut by 6 bases, the J end by 5 bases, with 14 bases between. Germline-derived CDR1 and CDR2 are SEHNR and FQNEAQ (reference sequence). This CDR3 contains 14 residues. CDR3 nucleotide sequence: TGTGCCAGCAGTTCAGGGTCCTCACACAATGAGCAGTTCTTC. The encoded protein is CASSSGSSHNEQFF.

The V gene is TRBV6-2 or TRBV6-3, the J gene TRBJ2-7; perhaps TRBD1 as D (5 bases). This CDR3 region has 21 residues. Germline V CDR1 and CDR2: MNHEY, SVGEGT. V was trimmed by 0 bases and J by 4 bases, leaving 31 bases between them. DNA of the CDR3: TGTGCCAGCAGTTACTCACAGGCTTCACCCAAAAGGGCTTGGCGTAGTTACGAGCAGTACTTC. Amino acids: CASSYSQASPKRAWRSYEQYF.

The rearrangement links TRBV7-9 to TRBJ1-2; no clear D gene. CDR1 and CDR2 (germline): SEHNR, FQNEAQ (reference sequence). Trimming removed 5 bases at V and 3 bases at J, with 10 bases between. This CDR3 has 13 amino acids. CDR3 sequence (DNA): TGTGCCAGCAGCCCCCCATGGGACTATGGCTACACCTTC. The encoded protein is CASSPPWDYGYTF. Full variable domain (outside the CDR3, taken from reference TRBV7-9 and TRBJ1-2): DTGVSQNPRHKITKRGQNVTFRCDPISEHNRLYWYRQTLGQGPEFLTYFQNEAQLEKSRLLSDRFSAERPKGSFSTLEIQRTEQGDSAMYLCASSPPWDYGYTFGSGTRLTVV.

The chain carries TRBV28 and TRBJ2-1; D is ambiguous. Germline CDR1 reads MDHEN; CDR2 reads SYDVKM. This CDR3 comprises 14 residues. Deletions cut 3 bases from V and 0 bases from J, with 6 bases between. DNA for the CDR3: TGTGCCAGCAGTTTGGCGAGCTCCTACAATGAGCAGTTCTTC. Its protein is CASSLASSYNEQFF.

CDR3 region: CASSPRLGPNTEAFF. CDR3 bases: TGTGCCAGCAGCCCCCGATTGGGCCCCAACACTGAAGCTTTCTTT. This rearrangement joins TRBV7-2 to TRBJ1-1; D is uncertain. Trimming took 5 bases from V and 2 from J, leaving 15 bases between them. The CDR3 runs to 15 residues. The germline V gene has CDR1 SGHTA and CDR2 FQGNSA.

This clone was observed a single time. The gene calls are TRBV7-9 and TRBJ2-3, with 7 bases lining up with TRBD2. Germline V gene sequence: CDR1 SEHNR, CDR2 FQNEAQ (reference sequence). The CDR3 sequence is 16 residues long. V lost 5 bases to trimming and J lost 0 bases; unmatched junction nucleotides: 8. CDR3 in DNA: TGTGCCAGCAGCCGCCGACTAGCCGAGAGCACAGATACGCAGTATTTT. Its protein is CASSRRLAESTDTQYF.

V usage is TRBV9 and J usage is TRBJ2-1; D gene unclear. The CDR3 is 12 amino acids. Germline V lookup: CDR1 SGDLS, CDR2 YYNGEE. Trimming shortened V by 0 bases and J by 6 bases, and 4 bases separated the two germline ends. The CDR3 DNA follows: TGTGCCAGCAGCGTAGACAGCAATGAGCAGTTCTTC. This translates into CASSVDSNEQFF.

The chain employs TRBV11-2 and TRBJ2-2; the match to TRBD1 covers 10 bases. The trim removed 1 base at V and 6 bases at J, leaving 5 bases unmatched. Looked up from germline, CDR1 is SGHAT and CDR2 is FQNNGV. The CDR3 is 16 residues long. DNA of the CDR3: TGTGCCAGCAGCTTAGGGGGGACAGGGGTTTCCGGGGAGCTGTTTTTT. The encoded protein is CASSLGGTGVSGELFF.

The V and J genes are TRBV4-1 and TRBJ2-7; D may correspond to TRBD1 or TRBD2 (5 bases each). Germline CDR1 and CDR2: MGHRA and YSYEKL. V was cut by 0 bases and J by 6 bases, with 21 bases left in between. This CDR3 is 17 amino acids long. The CDR3 region has the DNA TGCGCCAGCAGCCAAGATAGGGGACCCAGGACAAGGGTCGAGCAGTACTTC. This gives the protein CASSQDRGPRTRVEQYF.

V is TRBV27 and J is TRBJ2-7; possibly TRBD2 for D (5 bases). The germline V and J ends were trimmed by 6 bases and 2 bases, with 8 bases remaining between them. From germline, CDR1 is MNHEY and CDR2 SMNVEV (reference sequence). The CDR3 contains 12 residues. The CDR3 DNA is TGTGCCAGCAGCGGGGTTCCCTACGAGCAGTACTTC. Encoded protein: CASSGVPYEQYF.